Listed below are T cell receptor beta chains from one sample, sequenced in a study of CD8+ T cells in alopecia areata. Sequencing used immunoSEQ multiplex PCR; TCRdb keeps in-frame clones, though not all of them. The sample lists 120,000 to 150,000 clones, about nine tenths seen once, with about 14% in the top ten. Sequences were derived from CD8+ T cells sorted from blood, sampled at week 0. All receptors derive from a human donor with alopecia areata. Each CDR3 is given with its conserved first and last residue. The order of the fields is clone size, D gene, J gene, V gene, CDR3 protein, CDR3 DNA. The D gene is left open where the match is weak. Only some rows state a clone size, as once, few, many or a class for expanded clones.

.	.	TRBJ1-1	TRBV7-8	CASSLEEGMNTEAFF	TGTGCCAGCAGCTTAGAGGAAGGCATGAACACTGAAGCTTTCTTT
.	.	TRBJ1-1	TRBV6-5	CASKRDMNTEAFF	TGTGCCAGCAAGCGGGATATGAACACTGAAGCTTTCTTT
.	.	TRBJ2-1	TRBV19	CASSRSALSSYNEQFF	TGTGCCAGTAGTAGAAGCGCCTTAAGCTCCTACAATGAGCAGTTCTTC
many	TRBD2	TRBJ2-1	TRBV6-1	CASSEQAGGSYNEQFF	TGTGCCAGCAGTGAGCAAGCGGGGGGGAGTTACAATGAGCAGTTCTTC
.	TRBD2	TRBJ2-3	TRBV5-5	CASSFQGLAGRTDTQYF	TGTGCCAGCAGCTTCCAGGGGCTAGCGGGACGCACAGATACGCAGTATTTT
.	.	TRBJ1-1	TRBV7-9	CASSLGRGNTEAFF	TGTGCCAGCAGCTTAGGTCGTGGTAACACTGAAGCTTTCTTT
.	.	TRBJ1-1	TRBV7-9	CASSSPILMNTEAFF	TGTGCCAGCAGCAGTCCGATTCTAATGAACACTGAGGCTTTCTTT
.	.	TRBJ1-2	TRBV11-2	CASSPPGEIYGYTF	TGTGCCAGCAGCCCACCGGGAGAAATCTATGGCTACACCTTC
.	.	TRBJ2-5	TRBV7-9	CASSQSITGVQETQYF	TGTGCCAGCAGCCAATCAATTACGGGGGTCCAAGAGACCCAGTACTTC
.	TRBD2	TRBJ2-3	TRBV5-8	CASSFSGGRMDTQYF	TGTGCCAGCAGCTTTAGCGGGGGAAGGATGGATACGCAGTATTTT
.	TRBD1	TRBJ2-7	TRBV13	CASSLGQGASEQYF	TGTGCCAGCAGCCTTGGACAGGGGGCAAGCGAGCAGTACTTC
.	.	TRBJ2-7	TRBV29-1	CSVEWPGLALEQYF	TGCAGCGTTGAATGGCCAGGCCTCGCTCTTGAGCAGTACTTC
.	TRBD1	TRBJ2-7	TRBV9	CASSATGGASYEQYF	TGTGCCAGCAGCGCGACAGGGGGCGCCTCCTACGAGCAGTACTTC
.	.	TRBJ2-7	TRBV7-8	CASSRDITYEQYF	TGTGCCAGCAGCCGAGATATCACGTACGAGCAGTACTTC
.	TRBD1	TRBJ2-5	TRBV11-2	CASSSRTGQETQYF	TGTGCCAGCAGCTCGAGGACAGGACAAGAGACCCAGTACTTC
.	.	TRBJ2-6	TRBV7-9	CASTWGGANVLTF	TGTGCCAGCACCTGGGGTGGGGCCAACGTCCTGACTTTC
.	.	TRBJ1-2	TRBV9	CASSTGSSGYTF	TGTGCCAGCAGCACAGGGTCCAGTGGCTACACCTTC
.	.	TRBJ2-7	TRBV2	CASSIKAGPNYYEQYF	TGTGCCAGCAGTATCAAGGCAGGTCCAAACTACTACGAGCAGTACTTC
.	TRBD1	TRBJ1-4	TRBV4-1	CASSLRQGGGEKLFF	TGCGCCAGCAGCCTGAGACAGGGAGGAGGTGAAAAACTGTTTTTT
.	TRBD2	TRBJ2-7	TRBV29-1	CNVALAGVVEQYF	TGCAACGTTGCTCTAGCGGGAGTGGTCGAGCAGTACTTC